Listed below are T cell receptor beta chains from one sample, sequenced in a study of blood T cell repertoires in COVID-19. Libraries were prepared by immunoSEQ multiplex PCR; TCRdb keeps only in-frame clonotypes and omits some of them. The sample consists of around 100,000 clones, about 90% of them appearing once. Input material: peripheral blood. These receptors all come from a human donor in a cohort sampled during active COVID-19. CDR3s leave out the opening cysteine and the closing phenylalanine or tryptophan. Fields, in order: J gene, V gene, CDR3 protein.

J gene: TRBJ1-2
V gene: TRBV15
CDR3 protein: ATSRDLGTGSYT

J gene: TRBJ2-5
V gene: TRBV10-2
CDR3 protein: ASSESSRQETQY

J gene: TRBJ1-5
V gene: TRBV3-1/TRBV3-2
CDR3 protein: ASSRGQGFQPQH

J gene: TRBJ2-1
V gene: TRBV2
CDR3 protein: ASSMDTNNEQF

J gene: TRBJ1-1
V gene: TRBV4-1
CDR3 protein: ASSQDHGGLSYTEAF

J gene: TRBJ2-5
V gene: TRBV27
CDR3 protein: ASSYIAGGPQETQY

J gene: TRBJ1-6
V gene: TRBV5-5
CDR3 protein: ASSSGGSGNGSPLH

J gene: TRBJ1-4
V gene: TRBV7-9
CDR3 protein: ASARSANEKLF

J gene: TRBJ2-5
V gene: TRBV27
CDR3 protein: ASSLRSGSETQY

J gene: TRBJ1-1
V gene: TRBV4-1
CDR3 protein: ASSPSGGQVTDDTEAF

J gene: TRBJ2-3
V gene: TRBV20-1
CDR3 protein: SATLTDTQY